Listed below are T cell receptor beta chains from one sample, sequenced in a study of cytomegalovirus exposure and HLA in healthy donors. Libraries were prepared by immunoSEQ multiplex PCR; TCRdb keeps only in-frame clonotypes and omits some of them. The table shows about 190,000 clones, with more than 70% occurring only once. The sequenced sample consisted of PBMCs. The source of these receptors is a young man in good health and CMV-seropositive. Both conserved end residues are part of each CDR3. Each record gives: D gene, J gene, V gene, clone size, CDR3 DNA, CDR3 protein. A D gene is named only where the DNA matches it firmly. The size field is filled for only some rows; it gives once, few, many or a size class.

.,TRBJ2-1,TRBV4-3,.,TGCGCCAGCAGCCAAGTTGGGACTTTACAGTTCTTC,CASSQVGTLQFF
.,TRBJ2-2,TRBV2,once,TGTGCCAGCAGTTCCCAGGGGAGCACCGGGGAGCTGTTTTTT,CASSSQGSTGELFF
.,TRBJ1-2,TRBV25-1,.,TGTGCCAGCGGGCGGGGGGGTCCCCCCTATGGCTACACCTTC,CASGRGGPPYGYTF
.,TRBJ1-1,TRBV28,.,TGTGCCAGCAGAGGGACGGCGGGAGTTGAAGCTTTCTTT,CASRGTAGVEAFF
.,TRBJ2-7,TRBV5-4,.,TGTGCCAGCAGCTTGGGCCAGGGTAACTACGAGCAGTACTTC,CASSLGQGNYEQYF
TRBD1,TRBJ2-3,TRBV4-2,.,TGTGCCAGCAGCCAAGATGGAGCCAGGGGGCCGATGGCAGATACGCAGTATTTT,CASSQDGARGPMADTQYF
.,TRBJ2-1,TRBV28,.,TGTGCCAGCAGTTTAGGGCCAGGGGTGCAGAATGAGCAGTTCTTC,CASSLGPGVQNEQFF
.,TRBJ2-2,TRBV11-2,.,TGTGCCAGCAGTCTAGCGCCCGGGGAGCTGTTTTTT,CASSLAPGELFF
.,TRBJ1-6,TRBV7-2,.,TGTGCCAGCAGCTTAGAAGAGGATTCACCCCTCCACTTT,CASSLEEDSPLHF
TRBD2,TRBJ2-2,TRBV7-3,.,TGTGCCAGCAGCTCCCCCGGGACTAGAAGCGCCGGGGAGCTGTTTTTT,CASSSPGTRSAGELFF
TRBD2,TRBJ2-1,TRBV18,once,TGTGCCAGCTCACCACCTAGCGGGCCCTACAATGAGCAGTTCTTC,CASSPPSGPYNEQFF
TRBD1,TRBJ2-1,TRBV9,.,TGTGCCAGCAGCGTAAAAGGACAGGGTGGGAATGAGCAGTTCTTC,CASSVKGQGGNEQFF
.,TRBJ2-1,TRBV7-2,.,TGTGCCAGCAGCTTATCGAGCGGGCCCGCCTACAATGAGCAGTTCTTC,CASSLSSGPAYNEQFF
TRBD2,TRBJ2-2,TRBV5-1,.,TGCGCCAGCAGCTTTATAATTCACGGGAGGGCCCTGTCCGGGGAGCTGTTTTTT,CASSFIIHGRALSGELFF
TRBD2,TRBJ2-3,TRBV30,.,TGTGCCTGGAGACTAGCGGGAGGGCACGATACGCAGTATTTT,CAWRLAGGHDTQYF
TRBD2,TRBJ2-7,TRBV6-6,.,TGTGCCAGCAGTGCGACTAGCGGGAGCGAGCAGTACTTC,CASSATSGSEQYF
TRBD1,TRBJ1-3,TRBV19,.,TGTGCCAGTAGGGGCAGCCCCCGGACAGGCTCTGGAAACACCATATATTTT,CASRGSPRTGSGNTIYF
TRBD1,TRBJ1-5,TRBV18,.,TGTGCCAGCTCGCCTGACAGGGGTGGTCAGCCCCAGCATTTT,CASSPDRGGQPQHF
.,TRBJ1-3,TRBV5-1,.,TGCGCCAGCAGCTTTGGCGACAGGGGAAACACCATATATTTT,CASSFGDRGNTIYF
TRBD1,TRBJ2-7,TRBV11-2,once,TGTGCCAGCAGGACAGGGTATTACGAGCAGTACTTC,CASRTGYYEQYF
.,TRBJ1-2,TRBV6-1,few,TGTGCCAGCAGTTTCAGGAATGACTACACCTTC,CASSFRNDYTF
.,TRBJ1-2,TRBV6-4,.,TGTGCCAGCAGTGAACCGGGACTGCTACGCTTC,CASSEPGLLRF
TRBD2,TRBJ2-7,TRBV2,.,TGTGCCAGCAGTGAATCTGGGGGGGTTCGAGAGCAATACTTC,CASSESGGVREQYF
.,TRBJ1-5,TRBV30,.,TGTGCCTGGAGTGTACCGGTCAGAGGTCAGCCCCAGCATTTT,CAWSVPVRGQPQHF
.,TRBJ1-5,TRBV19,.,TGTGCCAGTAGTGTCAAGGGGGGAGGGGATCAGCCCCAGCATTTT,CASSVKGGGDQPQHF
.,TRBJ2-6,TRBV29-1,.,TGCAGCGTTGCGGGACTCCCCCGGGTAGGGGCCAACGTCCTGACTTTC,CSVAGLPRVGANVLTF
TRBD1,TRBJ1-6,TRBV7-8,once,TGTGCCAGCAGCTCTGCGTACAGGGGGCTAGGATATAATTCACCCCTCCACTTT,CASSSAYRGLGYNSPLHF
.,TRBJ2-3,TRBV7-3,.,TGTGCCAGCAGCTTCGGGTTCACAGATACGCAGTATTTT,CASSFGFTDTQYF
.,TRBJ2-2,TRBV7-3,.,TGTGCCAGCAGCTTAGGGAGCGTAGGGGAGCTGTTTTTT,CASSLGSVGELFF
TRBD1,TRBJ1-6,TRBV7-2,.,TGTGCCAGCAGCTTGGGACAGGGGGCTGATTCACCCCTCCACTTT,CASSLGQGADSPLHF
TRBD2,TRBJ2-5,TRBV4-3,.,TGCGCCAGCAGCTTCCGACTAGCGGGAACAGAGACCCAGTACTTC,CASSFRLAGTETQYF
.,TRBJ2-3,TRBV5-1,few,TGCGCCAGCAGCTTGACCGGAGATACGCAGTATTTT,CASSLTGDTQYF
.,TRBJ1-1,TRBV11-1,.,TGTGCCAGCAGCTTAGGGACAGAAGCTGAAGCTTTCTTT,CASSLGTEAEAFF
.,TRBJ2-6,TRBV21-1,.,TGTGCCAGCAGCAAAGTGCTAGCGGGGGGCCCTGGGGCCAACGTCCTGACTTTC,CASSKVLAGGPGANVLTF
TRBD2,TRBJ2-5,TRBV7-3,.,TGTGCCAGCAGACCCGACGGGGGGGTGGAGACCCAGTACTTC,CASRPDGGVETQYF
.,TRBJ2-3,TRBV7-6,.,TGTGCCAGCAGCCGCGGAGGGCCCACAGATACGCAGTATTTT,CASSRGGPTDTQYF
TRBD2,TRBJ2-2,TRBV27,.,TGTGCCAGCAGTCCATCTGCGACTAGCGGGGAGACGAACACCGGGGAGCTGTTTTTT,CASSPSATSGETNTGELFF
TRBD1,TRBJ2-7,TRBV18,.,TGTGCCAGCTCACGACAGGGCGTCTACGAGCAGTACTTC,CASSRQGVYEQYF
.,TRBJ1-6,TRBV6-5,.,TGTGCCAGCAGGGCTGGACAGAACTATAATTCACCCCTCCACTTT,CASRAGQNYNSPLHF
.,TRBJ1-5,TRBV5-5,.,TGTGCCAGCAGCTTGGTGGGGGGGAGCAATCAGCCCCAGCATTTT,CASSLVGGSNQPQHF
.,TRBJ1-4,TRBV15,.,TGTGCCACCAGCGGAGATCGGGTTTCTAATGAAAAACTGTTTTTT,CATSGDRVSNEKLFF
TRBD2,TRBJ2-3,TRBV4-3,.,TGCGCCAGCAGCCAAGGTGGGCGGGAGGGCTCAAATACAGATACGCAGTATTTT,CASSQGGREGSNTDTQYF
TRBD2,TRBJ2-7,TRBV29-1,.,TGCAGCGTGGGTTTCCTAGCGGGAGAGTACGAGCAGTACTTC,CSVGFLAGEYEQYF
.,TRBJ1-2,TRBV4-2,.,TGTGCCAGCAGCCAAGATCGGGCAGGGGAGACGGGAGGCTACACCTTC,CASSQDRAGETGGYTF
.,TRBJ1-3,TRBV9,.,TGTGCCAGCAGCGTAGGGGGGCTACGTGGAAACACCATATATTTT,CASSVGGLRGNTIYF
TRBD2,TRBJ2-1,TRBV28,.,TGTGCCAGCAGTTCTTTGACTAGCGGGAGCTCCTACAATGAGCAGTTCTTC,CASSSLTSGSSYNEQFF
.,TRBJ1-3,TRBV7-2,.,TGTGCCAGCAGCTTAAGTTCCCAGGTCAGGAACACCATATATTTT,CASSLSSQVRNTIYF